This TCR beta chain was identified in a study of CD8+CD57+ T cells in acquired aplastic anemia. Study information: DNA recovered from sorted CD4+ and CD8+ cells had a mean of approximately 3 ug. Among healthy donors, CD4+ cells averaged approximately 11 million reads.

The use of genomic DNA as template underpinned the TCR beta VDJ and CDR3 profiling. MiXCR, run by TCRdb on the reads, gives a single entry per CDR3 protein. The data show about 190,000 distinct CDR3 sequences, about half seen once. In the case of this clonotype: Its cognate antigen is unknown.

Study conclusions and caveats: Overlapping CD8+ CDR3 repertoires of patients and controls contained under 30 shared sequences. Patients and healthy controls showed no significant CD8+ Simpson's diversity difference.

The sample comprised sorted CD4+, CD8+, or CD8+CD57+ T cells (not recorded which) from PBMCs. This clonotype was obtained from a human donor in good health, serving as a control.

The CDR3 region is CATSSSGGYSTEAFF. CDR3 in DNA: TGTGCCACCAGCAGTAGCGGGGGGTACAGCACTGAAGCTTTCTTT. The chain links TRBV15 to TRBJ1-1; a weak D match, TRBD1 (5 bases). Trimming pared 3 bases from V and 4 bases from J, leaving 15 bases between. Looked up from germline, CDR1 is LNHNV and CDR2 is YYDKDF (reference sequence). CDR3 length: 15 residues. The whole variable domain, filled in from reference TRBV15 and TRBJ1-1, reads DAMVIQNPRYQVTQFGKPVTLSCSQTLNHNVMYWYQQKSSQAPKLLFHYYDKDFNNEADTPDNFQSRRPNTSFCFLDIRSPGLGDTAMYLCATSSSGGYSTEAFFGQGTRLTVV.